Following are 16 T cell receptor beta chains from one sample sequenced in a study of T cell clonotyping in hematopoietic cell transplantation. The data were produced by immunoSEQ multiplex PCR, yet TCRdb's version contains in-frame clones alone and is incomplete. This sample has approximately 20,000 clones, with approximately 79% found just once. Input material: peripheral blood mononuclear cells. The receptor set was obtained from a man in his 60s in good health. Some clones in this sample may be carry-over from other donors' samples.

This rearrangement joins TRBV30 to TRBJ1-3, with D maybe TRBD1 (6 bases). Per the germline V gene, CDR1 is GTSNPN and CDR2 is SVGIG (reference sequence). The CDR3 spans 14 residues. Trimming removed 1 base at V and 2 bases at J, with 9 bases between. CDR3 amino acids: CAWSAGTTGNTIYF. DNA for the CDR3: TGTGCCTGGAGTGCCGGGACAACTGGAAACACCATATATTTT.

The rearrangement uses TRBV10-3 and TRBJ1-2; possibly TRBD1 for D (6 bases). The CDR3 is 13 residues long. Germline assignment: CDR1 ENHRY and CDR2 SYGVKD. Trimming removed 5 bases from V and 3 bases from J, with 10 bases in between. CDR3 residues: CAISTQGDYGYTF. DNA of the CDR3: TGTGCCATCAGTACACAGGGAGACTATGGCTACACCTTC.

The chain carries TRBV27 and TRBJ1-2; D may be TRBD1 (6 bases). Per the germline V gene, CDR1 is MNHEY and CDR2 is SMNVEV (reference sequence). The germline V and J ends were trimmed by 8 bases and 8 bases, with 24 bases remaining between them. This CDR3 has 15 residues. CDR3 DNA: TGTGCCAGCGGTCGGACAGACGACTCGCTTCTGGGCTACACCTTC. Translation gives CASGRTDDSLLGYTF.

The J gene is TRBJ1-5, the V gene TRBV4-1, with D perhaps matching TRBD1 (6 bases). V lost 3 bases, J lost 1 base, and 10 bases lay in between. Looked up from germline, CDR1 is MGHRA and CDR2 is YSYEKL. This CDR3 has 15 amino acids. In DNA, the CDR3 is TGCGCCAGCAGCCATCCAGGGGTCAGCAATCAGCCCCAGCATTTT. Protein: CASSHPGVSNQPQHF.

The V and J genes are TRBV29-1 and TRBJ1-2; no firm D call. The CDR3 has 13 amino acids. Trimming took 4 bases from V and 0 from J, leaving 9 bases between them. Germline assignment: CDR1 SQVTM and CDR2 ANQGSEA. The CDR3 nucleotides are TGCAGCGTTGGGTCAGGCGCTAACTATGGCTACACCTTC. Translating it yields CSVGSGANYGYTF.

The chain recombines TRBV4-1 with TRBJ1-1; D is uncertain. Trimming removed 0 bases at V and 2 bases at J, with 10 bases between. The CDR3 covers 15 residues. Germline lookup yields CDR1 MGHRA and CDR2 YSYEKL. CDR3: CASSQDRSQNTEAFF. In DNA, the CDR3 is TGCGCCAGCAGCCAAGATCGGAGCCAAAACACTGAAGCTTTCTTT.

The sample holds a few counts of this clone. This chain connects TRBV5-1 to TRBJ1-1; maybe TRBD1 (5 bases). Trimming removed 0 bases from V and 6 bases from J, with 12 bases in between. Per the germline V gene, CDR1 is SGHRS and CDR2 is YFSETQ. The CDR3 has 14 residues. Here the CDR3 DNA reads TGCGCCAGCAGCTTGGAGCCAGGGCTCCCTGAAGCTTTCTTT. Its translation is CASSLEPGLPEAFF.

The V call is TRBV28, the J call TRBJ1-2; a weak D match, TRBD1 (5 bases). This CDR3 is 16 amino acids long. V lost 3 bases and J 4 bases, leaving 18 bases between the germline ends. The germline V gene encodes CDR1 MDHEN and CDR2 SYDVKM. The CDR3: CASSFISPAGGYGYTF. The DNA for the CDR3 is TGTGCCAGCAGTTTTATCTCCCCAGCCGGGGGCTATGGCTACACCTTC.

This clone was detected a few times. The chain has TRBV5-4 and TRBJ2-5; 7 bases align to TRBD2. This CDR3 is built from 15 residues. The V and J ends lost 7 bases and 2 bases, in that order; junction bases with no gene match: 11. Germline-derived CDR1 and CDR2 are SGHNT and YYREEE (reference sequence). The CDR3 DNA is TGTGCCAGCGGAAGGACTAGTTCGGGGCAAGAGACCCAGTACTTC. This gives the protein CASGRTSSGQETQYF. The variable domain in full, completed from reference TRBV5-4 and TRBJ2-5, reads ETGVTQSPTHLIKTRGQQVTLRCSSQSGHNTVSWYQQALGQGPQFIFQYYREEENGRGNFPPRFSGLQFPNYSSELNVNALELDDSALYLCASGRTSSGQETQYFGPGTRLLVL.

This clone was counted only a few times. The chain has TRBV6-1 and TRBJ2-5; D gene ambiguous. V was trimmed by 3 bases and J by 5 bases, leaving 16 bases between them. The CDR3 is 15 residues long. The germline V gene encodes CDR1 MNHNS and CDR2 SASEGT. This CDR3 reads CASSDGSWPTETQYF. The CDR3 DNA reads TGTGCCAGCAGTGACGGGTCCTGGCCTACGGAGACCCAGTACTTC.

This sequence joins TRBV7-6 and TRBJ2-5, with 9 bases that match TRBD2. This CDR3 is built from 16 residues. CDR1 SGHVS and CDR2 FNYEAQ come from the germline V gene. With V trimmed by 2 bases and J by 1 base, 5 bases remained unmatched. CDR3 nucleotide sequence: TGTGCCAGCAGCTTACCGACTAGCGGCCCCCAAGAGACCCAGTACTTC. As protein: CASSLPTSGPQETQYF.

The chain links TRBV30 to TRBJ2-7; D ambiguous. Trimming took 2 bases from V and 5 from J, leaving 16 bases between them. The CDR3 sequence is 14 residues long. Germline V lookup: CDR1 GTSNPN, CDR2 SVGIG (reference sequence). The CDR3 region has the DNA TGTGCCTGGAGTATCGGTACTCCCCCCAACGAGCAGTACTTC. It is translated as CAWSIGTPPNEQYF. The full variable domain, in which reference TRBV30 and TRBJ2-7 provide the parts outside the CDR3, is SQTIHQWPATLVQPVGSPLSLECTVEGTSNPNLYWYRQAAGRGLQLLFYSVGIGQISSEVPQNLSASRPQDRQFILSSKKLLLSDSGFYLCAWSIGTPPNEQYFGPGTRLTVT.

CDR3 sequence: CASSLSSGIVDTQYF. CDR3 DNA: TGTGCCAGCAGCTTATCTAGCGGGATTGTAGATACGCAGTATTTT. The chain has TRBV7-8 and TRBJ2-3, with 9 bases lining up with TRBD2. This CDR3 contains 15 residues. V lost 2 bases, J lost 5 bases, and 5 bases stayed unmatched. Per germline, CDR1 SGHVS and CDR2 FQNEAQ.

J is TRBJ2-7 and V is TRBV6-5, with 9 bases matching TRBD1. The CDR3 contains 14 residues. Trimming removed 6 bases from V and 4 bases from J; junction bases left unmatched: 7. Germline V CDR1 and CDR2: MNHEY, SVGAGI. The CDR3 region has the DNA TGTGCCAGCAGCCAGGGACAGGGTTTTTACGAGCAGTACTTC. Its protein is CASSQGQGFYEQYF.

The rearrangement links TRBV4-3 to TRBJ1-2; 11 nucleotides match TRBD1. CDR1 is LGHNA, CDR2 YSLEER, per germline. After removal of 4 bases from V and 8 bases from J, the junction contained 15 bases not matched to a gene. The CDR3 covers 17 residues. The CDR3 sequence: CASSLTQIPGQGEGYTF. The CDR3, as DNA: TGCGCCAGCAGCCTTACACAAATACCGGGACAGGGGGAAGGCTACACCTTC.

CDR3 in amino acids: CASSKRPNRGPVAGYTF. CDR3 in DNA: TGTGCCAGCAGCAAGAGACCCAATAGGGGCCCGGTGGCTGGCTACACCTTC. The chain has TRBV9 and TRBJ1-2, with a tentative D call TRBD1 (5 bases). Germline assignment: CDR1 SGDLS and CDR2 YYNGEE. Trimming stripped 4 bases from V and 7 bases from J, with 26 bases between. The CDR3 runs 17 residues.